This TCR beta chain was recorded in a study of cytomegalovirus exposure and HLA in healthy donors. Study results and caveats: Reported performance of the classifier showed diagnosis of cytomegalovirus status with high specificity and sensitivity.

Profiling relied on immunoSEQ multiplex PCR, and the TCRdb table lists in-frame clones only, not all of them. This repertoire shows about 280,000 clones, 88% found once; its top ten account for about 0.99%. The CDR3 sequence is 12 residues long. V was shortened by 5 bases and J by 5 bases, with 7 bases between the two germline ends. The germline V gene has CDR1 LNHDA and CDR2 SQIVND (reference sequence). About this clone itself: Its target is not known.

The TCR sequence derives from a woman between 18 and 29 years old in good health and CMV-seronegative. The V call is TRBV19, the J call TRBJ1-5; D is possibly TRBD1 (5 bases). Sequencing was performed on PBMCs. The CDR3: CASSRGYQPQHF. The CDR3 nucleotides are TGTGCCAGTAGTCGGGGGTATCAGCCCCAGCATTTT.